These 24 T cell receptor beta chains share one sample of origin, sequenced in a study of CD8 T cells in ankylosing spondylitis. TCRdb ran MiXCR on the 5' RACE reads and lists one entry per CDR3 protein. There are 250,000 to 400,000 distinct CDR3 sequences in the sample; approximately 10% occur only once, and 9.1% lies in the top ten. The sample consisted of blood, either unsorted or a sorted T cell fraction (not recorded which). Receptors originate from a female donor with ankylosing spondylitis or in good health (not recorded which).

This clonotype was recorded at least ten times. The chain employs TRBV20-1 and TRBJ1-2; tentatively, D is TRBD1 (6 bases). Germline V gene data show CDR1 as DFQATT and CDR2 as SNEGSKA (reference sequence). Between the trimmed V and J ends, which lost 0 bases and 7 bases, there was a span of 12 bases. This CDR3 has 13 amino acids. The CDR3 DNA follows: TGCAGTGCTAGAGAAGGTTGGGGGGCTGGCTACACCTTC. Encoded protein: CSAREGWGAGYTF.

This clonotype came up many times. This chain uses TRBV29-1 with TRBJ1-2; D not resolved. CDR3 length: 12 amino acids. V lost 4 bases to trimming and J lost 8 bases, with 14 bases between them. Per germline, CDR1 SQVTM and CDR2 ANQGSEA. The CDR3 protein is CSVARGQDGYTF. CDR3 nucleotides: TGCAGCGTTGCCCGAGGTCAGGACGGCTACACCTTC.

The V call is TRBV20-1, the J call TRBJ2-1; D might be TRBD2 (6 bases). V shed 3 bases and J shed 3 bases, with 12 bases lying between them. This CDR3 is 14 amino acids long. Germline V gives CDR1 DFQATT, CDR2 SNEGSKA (reference sequence). In DNA, the CDR3 is TGCAGTGCTAGTCGCGGGGCGATCTACAATGAGCAGTTCTTC. It codes for CSASRGAIYNEQFF.

This clonotype was seen at least ten times. The J gene is TRBJ2-1, the V gene TRBV12-3 or TRBV12-4; 14 nucleotides match TRBD2. The CDR3 is 18 amino acids. After removal of 7 bases from V and 7 bases from J, the junction contained 15 bases not matched to a gene. CDR3 sequence reads: CASNSVSGTSGSMNEQFF. The CDR3 nucleotides are TGTGCCAGCAACTCAGTCTCCGGGACTAGCGGGAGTATGAATGAGCAGTTCTTC.

This clonotype was counted at least ten times. V and J are TRBV10-3 and TRBJ2-7; D is perhaps TRBD1 (5 bases). This CDR3 comprises 14 residues. Germline loops: CDR1 ENHRY, CDR2 SYGVKD. The V end lost 6 bases, the J end lost 3 bases, and 15 bases lay between the germline ends. CDR3 region: CAISAGQANYEQYF. CDR3 nucleotide sequence: TGTGCCATCAGCGCCGGACAAGCAAACTACGAGCAGTACTTC.

This clonotype was seen ten or more times. This chain connects TRBV5-1 to TRBJ2-2, with D maybe TRBD1 (5 bases). Between the trimmed V and J ends, which lost 4 bases and 2 bases, there was a span of 9 bases. The CDR3 extends over 14 amino acids. Germline V gives CDR1 SGHRS, CDR2 YFSETQ. The CDR3 sequence is CASSTQVNTGELFF. CDR3 sequence (DNA): TGCGCCAGCAGCACACAGGTTAACACCGGGGAGCTGTTTTTT.

This clonotype was seen a few times. The V call is TRBV6-2 or TRBV6-3, the J call TRBJ1-4; D is uncertain. The CDR3 is made up of 13 amino acids. V lost 0 bases, J lost 13 bases, and 12 bases lay in between. Germline CDR1 is MNHEY and CDR2 is SVGEGT. The DNA for the CDR3 is TGTGCCAGCAGTTACTCGGCCGGTTCCAGACTGTTTTTT. Translation gives CASSYSAGSRLFF.

This clonotype occurred many times. This chain connects TRBV27 to TRBJ2-3; no reliable D call. This CDR3 has 14 amino acids. Germline assignment: CDR1 MNHEY and CDR2 SMNVEV (reference sequence). The V and J ends lost 5 bases and 2 bases respectively, with 11 bases between them. The CDR3 coding sequence is TGTGCCAGCAGTGTTTGGGCCAACACAGATACGCAGTATTTT. This encodes CASSVWANTDTQYF.

This clonotype occurred many times. The V gene is TRBV10-3, the J gene TRBJ2-7; D assignment may be TRBD1 or TRBD2 (5 bases each). The CDR3 is made up of 12 amino acids. Germline values: CDR1 ENHRY, CDR2 SYGVKD. Between the trimmed V and J ends, which lost 6 bases and 6 bases, there was a span of 12 bases. The CDR3 loop is CAISPSGREQYF. DNA of the CDR3: TGTGCCATCAGCCCTTCGGGGCGCGAGCAGTACTTC.

This clonotype showed up many times. The chain is built from TRBV20-1 and TRBJ2-1, with D unresolved. Trimming removed 5 bases at V and 5 bases at J, with 10 bases between. CDR3 size: 12 residues. CDR1 DFQATT and CDR2 SNEGSKA come from the germline V gene (reference sequence). The CDR3 nucleotides are TGCAGTGCTCCCCAGACGAACAATGAGCAGTTCTTC. Protein: CSAPQTNNEQFF.

In this sample, this clonotype turned up many times. V is TRBV20-1 and J is TRBJ2-3, with TRBD2 as a possible D gene (5 bases). The V end lost 3 bases, the J end lost 1 base, and 17 bases lay between the germline ends. Germline V CDR1 and CDR2: DFQATT, SNEGSKA (reference sequence). The CDR3 length is 16 residues. Here the CDR3 DNA reads TGCAGTGCTAGCGACCTCACTAGATTTGGCACAGATACGCAGTATTTT. It specifies CSASDLTRFGTDTQYF.

This clonotype appeared once. This may be a read error: a much more frequent sequence differs by one nucleotide. V and J are TRBV7-9 and TRBJ2-2, with D uncertain. V was clipped by 5 bases and J by 5 bases, with 6 bases between them. Germline V gene data show CDR1 as SEHNR and CDR2 as FQNEAQ (reference sequence). The CDR3 runs 12 residues. DNA of the CDR3: TGTGCCAGCAGCCATGTGACCGGGGAGCTGTTTTTT. It yields the protein CASSHVTGELFF.

This clonotype came up many times. The V and J genes are TRBV7-2 and TRBJ2-1; possibly TRBD2 for D (6 bases). CDR1 is SGHTA and CDR2 is FQGNSA in the germline V gene. The CDR3 extends over 15 amino acids. V was shortened by 0 bases and J by 9 bases, with 15 bases between the two germline ends. The CDR3 is CASSLAGAEGSEQFF. For the CDR3, the DNA is TGTGCCAGCAGCTTAGCGGGAGCGGAGGGGAGTGAGCAGTTCTTC.

This clonotype was counted at least ten times. The gene calls are TRBV7-2 and TRBJ2-1; D is uncertain. This CDR3 spans 13 amino acids. Germline CDR1 reads SGHTA; CDR2 reads FQGNSA. The germline V and J ends were trimmed by 5 bases and 12 bases, with 17 bases remaining between them. In DNA, the CDR3 is TGTGCCAGCAGCCTCCAATCGGCGCTCGCGCAGTTCTTC. Translating gives CASSLQSALAQFF.

The rearrangement uses TRBV20-1 and TRBJ2-3, with 11 bases matching TRBD2. The germline gives CDR1 DFQATT, CDR2 SNEGSKA (reference sequence). There are 18 residues in the CDR3. V dropped 1 base and J dropped 4; count of bases not matched to a gene: 13. In DNA form, the CDR3 reads TGCAGTGCTAGAGCCCCGTTTGTTACTAGCGGGAGTCCAGATACGCAGTATTTT. Protein sequence: CSARAPFVTSGSPDTQYF.

The V gene is TRBV10-3, the J gene TRBJ1-1; D not resolved. The CDR3 is 12 residues long. V was trimmed by 0 bases and J by 7 bases, leaving 6 bases between them. The V gene's germline CDR1 is ENHRY and CDR2 SYGVKD. The chain's CDR3 is CAISESGSEAFF. The CDR3 DNA reads TGTGCCATCAGTGAGTCGGGGAGTGAAGCTTTCTTT.

This rearrangement joins TRBV5-1 to TRBJ2-3, with D perhaps matching TRBD1 (6 bases). The CDR3 length is 16 residues. Germline lookup yields CDR1 SGHRS and CDR2 YFSETQ. Trimming removed 4 bases at V and 1 base at J, with 16 bases between. CDR3 bases: TGCGCCAGCAGCAAATACCAGGGGTCACGCACAGATACGCAGTATTTT. Residues: CASSKYQGSRTDTQYF.

This clonotype was counted many times. Here the CDR3 reads CASSFRQNYGYTF. The CDR3 nucleotides read TGTGCCAGCAGCTTTCGACAGAACTATGGCTACACCTTC. V gene TRBV5-8 combines with J gene TRBJ1-2; TRBD1 might be the D (5 bases). The CDR3 loop spans 13 amino acids. Trimming pared 2 bases from V and 2 bases from J, leaving 7 bases between. Germline V gene data show CDR1 as SGHTS and CDR2 as YDEGEE.

Ten or more counts support this clonotype. The rearrangement uses TRBV27 and TRBJ2-3, with 7 bases that match TRBD1. Germline V gene lookup returns CDR1 MNHEY and CDR2 SMNVEV (reference sequence). V trimming: 6 bases; J trimming: 2 bases; junction bases outside the gene matches: 5. This CDR3 has 14 amino acids. The chain's CDR3 is CASRPGQYTDTQYF. The CDR3 DNA is TGTGCCAGCAGGCCGGGACAGTACACAGATACGCAGTATTTT.

This clonotype has a count of ten or more. V is TRBV20-1 and J is TRBJ2-3, with 8 bases fitting TRBD2. The CDR3 is 15 amino acids. CDR1 is DFQATT and CDR2 is SNEGSKA in the germline V gene (reference sequence). The V segment lost 3 bases and the J segment 1 base; nucleotides outside the gene matches: 6. The CDR3 here is CSASGGAVGTDTQYF. In DNA, the CDR3 is TGCAGTGCTAGCGGGGGGGCTGTTGGCACAGATACGCAGTATTTT.

This clonotype occurred many times. The rearrangement links TRBV5-1 to TRBJ1-6; 7 bases line up with TRBD1. J lost 8 bases, V lost 2 bases, and 10 bases had no gene match. Germline CDR1 is SGHRS and CDR2 is YFSETQ. This CDR3 is 16 amino acids long. In DNA, the CDR3 is TGCGCCAGCAGCTTCGGAGGGACAGCCATTGATTCACCCCTCCACTTT. Translation gives CASSFGGTAIDSPLHF.

In its sample, this clonotype was seen many times. This chain uses TRBV20-1 with TRBJ2-3, with D perhaps given as TRBD1 or TRBD2 (6 bases each). With 0 bases removed from V and 7 bases from J, the gap between germline ends came to 17 bases. This CDR3 comprises 15 residues. Looked up from germline, CDR1 is DFQATT and CDR2 is SNEGSKA (reference sequence). The CDR3 bases are TGCAGTGCTAGAGATCCCAGCCCGGGGGCCTATACGCAGTATTTT. Translation: CSARDPSPGAYTQYF.

Of note for this clonotype: One end of the junction fails to match germline, which may point to a read error. V usage is TRBV11-2 and J usage is TRBJ2-2; 10 nucleotides line up with TRBD2. The germline V gene has CDR1 SGHAT and CDR2 FQNNGV. This CDR3 has 18 residues. This CDR3 is CASSLGSSGRAFAGEQFF. CDR3 in DNA: TGTGCCAGCAGCTTAGGATCCAGCGGGAGGGCCTTTGCCGGGGAGCAGTTTTTT.

Concerning this clonotype itself: A read error may produce the germline difference seen at one junction end. The chain carries TRBV7-7 and TRBJ2-1; D is possibly TRBD2 (6 bases). CDR1 SSHAT and CDR2 FNYEAQ come from the germline V gene (reference sequence). The CDR3 sequence is 15 residues long. For the CDR3, the DNA is TGTGCTAGCAGCCCCGTAGGGTCTAGCGCGTGGGAGCAGTTCTTC. Amino acids: CASSPVGSSAWEQFF.